The clone carrying this T cell receptor (beta chain) was detected once. The data belong to a study of T cell changes during pregnancy in multiple sclerosis. Profiled with immunoSEQ multiplex PCR; TCRdb holds only in-frame clones, not every one. The table includes about 22,000 clones, about 90% detected once. Sequenced here: CD4+ T cells from peripheral blood mononuclear cells, sampled in the third trimester of pregnancy. This TCR was sampled from a female donor in good health, enrolled as a control in a pregnancy study.

The CDR3, as DNA: TGCGCCAGCAGCTTCTCCGGGACTAGCGGGGGGGCCCCTGAGCAGTTCTTC. The encoded protein is CASSFSGTSGGAPEQFF. The rearrangement joins TRBV5-1 to TRBJ2-1, with 16 bases matching TRBD2. CDR1 and CDR2 (germline): SGHRS, YFSETQ. The CDR3 has 17 residues. V shed 2 bases, J shed 9 bases, and the junction held 8 bases outside the gene matches.